The following is a TCR beta chain sequence with its context. Its specificity is not known. This sample stems from a study of identical twins. General study findings and limits: For monozygotic twins, models underestimated out-of-frame TCR alpha sharing.

Template switching added a universal primer binding site, and final cDNA carried unique molecular identifiers. TCRdb passed the 5' RACE reads through MiXCR, listing each CDR3 protein once. Of approximately 620,000 distinct CDR3 sequences in the sample, approximately 9% were seen once. This CDR3 is built from 20 residues. Trimming took 3 bases from V and 3 from J; bases not matched to a gene: 13. CDR1 LGHNA and CDR2 YSLEER come from the germline V gene. These sequences were also reported in another study, on yellow fever vaccine responses in identical twins.

This chain connects TRBV4-3 to TRBJ2-3; 15 nucleotides align to TRBD2. The sequencing sample was made of PBMCs. The receptor was derived from a woman aged 18-29 years in good health. The CDR3 reads CASSQGFGTSGRIRTDTQYF. CDR3 DNA: TGCGCCAGCAGCCAGGGTTTCGGGACTAGCGGGAGGATACGTACAGATACGCAGTATTTT.